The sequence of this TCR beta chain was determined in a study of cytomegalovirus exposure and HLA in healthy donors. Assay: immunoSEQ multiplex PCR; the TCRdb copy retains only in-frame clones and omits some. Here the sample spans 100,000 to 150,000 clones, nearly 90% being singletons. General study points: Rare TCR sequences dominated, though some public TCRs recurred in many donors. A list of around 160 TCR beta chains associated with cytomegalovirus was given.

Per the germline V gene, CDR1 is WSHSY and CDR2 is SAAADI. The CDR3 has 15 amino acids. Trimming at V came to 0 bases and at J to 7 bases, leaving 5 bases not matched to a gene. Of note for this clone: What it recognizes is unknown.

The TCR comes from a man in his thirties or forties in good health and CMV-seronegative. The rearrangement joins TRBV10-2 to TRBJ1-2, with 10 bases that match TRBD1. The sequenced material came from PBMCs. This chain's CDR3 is CASSESGRQGAGYTF. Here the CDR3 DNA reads TGCGCCAGCAGTGAGTCGGGGAGACAGGGGGCTGGCTACACCTTC.